Reported below is one TCR beta chain. Its antigen is as yet unknown. The method was immunoSEQ multiplex PCR; TCRdb's version includes in-frame clones alone and lacks a portion of them. In the table there are 1.5 million to 1.9 million clones, 95% to 99% of which are singletons. V shed 4 bases and J shed 12 bases, with 14 bases lying between them. Germline V gene data show CDR1 as SGHDN and CDR2 as FVKESK. This CDR3 spans 12 amino acids. These data come from a study of shared clonotypes between healthy human individuals. Turning to the study itself: A couple of female and three male donors aged 18 to 49 were enrolled. Study-wide points: The donor pool, a small one, limited the genetic and exposure-history diversity represented.

Sequenced sample: naive CD4+ T cells sorted from blood. Subset in this sample: CD45RA+ positively selected. This chain links TRBV14 with TRBJ2-3, with D possibly being TRBD2 (6 bases). This TCR derives from a man aged 25 to 45 in good health. In nucleotides, the CDR3 is TGTGCCAGCAGCCTAGCTAGGAGGGTTCAGTATTTT. Encoded protein: CASSLARRVQYF.